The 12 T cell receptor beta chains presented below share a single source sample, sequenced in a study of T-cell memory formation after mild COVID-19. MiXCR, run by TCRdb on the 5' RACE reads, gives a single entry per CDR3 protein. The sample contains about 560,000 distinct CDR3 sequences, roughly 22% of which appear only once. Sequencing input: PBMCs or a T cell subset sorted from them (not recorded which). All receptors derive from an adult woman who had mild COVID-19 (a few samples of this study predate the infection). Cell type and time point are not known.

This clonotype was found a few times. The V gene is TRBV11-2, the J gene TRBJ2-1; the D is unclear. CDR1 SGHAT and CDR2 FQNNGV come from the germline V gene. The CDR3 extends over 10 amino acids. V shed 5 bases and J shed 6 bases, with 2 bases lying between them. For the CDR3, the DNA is TGTGCCAGCAGCGCCAATGAGCAGTTCTTC. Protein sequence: CASSANEQFF.

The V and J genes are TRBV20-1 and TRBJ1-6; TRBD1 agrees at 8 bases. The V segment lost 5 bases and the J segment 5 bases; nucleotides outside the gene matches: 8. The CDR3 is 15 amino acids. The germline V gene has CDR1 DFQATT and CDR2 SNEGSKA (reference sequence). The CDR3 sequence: CSARIGQGHNSPLHF. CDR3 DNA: TGCAGTGCTCGAATCGGACAGGGCCATAATTCACCCCTCCACTTT.

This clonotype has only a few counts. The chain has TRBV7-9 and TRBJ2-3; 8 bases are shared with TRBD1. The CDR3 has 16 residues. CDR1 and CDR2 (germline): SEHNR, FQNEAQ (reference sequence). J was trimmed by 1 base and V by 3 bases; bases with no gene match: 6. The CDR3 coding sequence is TGTGCCAGCAGCTTCCAGGGGGCACCACGCACAGATACGCAGTATTTT. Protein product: CASSFQGAPRTDTQYF.

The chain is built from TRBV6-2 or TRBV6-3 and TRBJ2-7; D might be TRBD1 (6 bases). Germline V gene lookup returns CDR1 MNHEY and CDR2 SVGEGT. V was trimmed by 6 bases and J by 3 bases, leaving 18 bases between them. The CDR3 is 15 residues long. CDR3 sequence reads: CASRKTGQRNYEQYF. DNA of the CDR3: TGTGCCAGCAGAAAAACGGGACAAAGAAACTACGAGCAGTACTTC.

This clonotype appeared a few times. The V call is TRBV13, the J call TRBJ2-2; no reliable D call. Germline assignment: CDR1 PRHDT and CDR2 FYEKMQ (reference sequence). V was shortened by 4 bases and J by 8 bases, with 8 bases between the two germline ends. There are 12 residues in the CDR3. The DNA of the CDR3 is TGTGCCAGCAGCTCTTTCGTAGGGGAGCTGTTTTTT. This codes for CASSSFVGELFF.

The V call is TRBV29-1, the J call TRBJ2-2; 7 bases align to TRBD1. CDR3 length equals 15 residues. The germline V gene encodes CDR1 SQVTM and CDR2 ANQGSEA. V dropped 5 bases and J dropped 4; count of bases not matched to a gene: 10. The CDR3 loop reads CSVYTPNRGTGELFF. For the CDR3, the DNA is TGCAGCGTTTACACCCCCAACAGGGGCACCGGGGAGCTGTTTTTT.

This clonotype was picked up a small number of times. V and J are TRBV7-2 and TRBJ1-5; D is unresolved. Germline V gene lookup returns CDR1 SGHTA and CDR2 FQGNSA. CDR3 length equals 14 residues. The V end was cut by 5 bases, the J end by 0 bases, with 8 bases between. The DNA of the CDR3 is TGTGCCAGCAGCGAGGGAAATAGCAATCAGCCCCAGCATTTT. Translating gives CASSEGNSNQPQHF.

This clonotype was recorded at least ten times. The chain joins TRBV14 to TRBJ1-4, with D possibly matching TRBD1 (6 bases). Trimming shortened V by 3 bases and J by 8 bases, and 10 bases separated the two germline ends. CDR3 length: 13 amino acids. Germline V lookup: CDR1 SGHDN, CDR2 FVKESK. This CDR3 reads CASSQNRVEKLFF. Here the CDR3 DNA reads TGTGCCAGCAGCCAGAACAGGGTGGAAAAACTGTTTTTT.

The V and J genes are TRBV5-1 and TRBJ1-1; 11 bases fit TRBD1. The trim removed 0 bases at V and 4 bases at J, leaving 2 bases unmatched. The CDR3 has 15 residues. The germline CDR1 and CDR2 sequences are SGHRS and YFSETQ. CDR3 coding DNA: TGCGCCAGCAGCTTGGTTGGGACAGGGGGCACTGAAGCTTTCTTT. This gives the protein CASSLVGTGGTEAFF.

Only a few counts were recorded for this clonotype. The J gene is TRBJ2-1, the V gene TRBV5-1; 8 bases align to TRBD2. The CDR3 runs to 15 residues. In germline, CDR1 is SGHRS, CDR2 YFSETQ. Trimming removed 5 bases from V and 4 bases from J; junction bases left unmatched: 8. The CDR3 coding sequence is TGCGCCAGCAGGCCTGGGACTAGATTATACAATGAGCAGTTCTTC. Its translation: CASRPGTRLYNEQFF.

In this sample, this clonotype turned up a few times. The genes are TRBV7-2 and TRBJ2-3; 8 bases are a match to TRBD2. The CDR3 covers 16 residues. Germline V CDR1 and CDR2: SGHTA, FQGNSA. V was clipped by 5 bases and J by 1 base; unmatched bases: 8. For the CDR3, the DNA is TGTGCCAGCAGCGCTATAGCGGGACTACGCACAGATACGCAGTATTTT. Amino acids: CASSAIAGLRTDTQYF.

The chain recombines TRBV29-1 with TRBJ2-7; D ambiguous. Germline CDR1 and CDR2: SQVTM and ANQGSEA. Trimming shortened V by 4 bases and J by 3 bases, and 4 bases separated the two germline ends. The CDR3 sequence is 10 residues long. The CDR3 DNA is TGCAGCGTTGCAGACTACGAGCAGTACTTC. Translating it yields CSVADYEQYF.